This is a list of T cell receptor beta chains from one sample in a study of blood T cell repertoires in COVID-19. Repertoires were generated with immunoSEQ multiplex PCR, while TCRdb's copy carries only in-frame clones and drops some. Among 250,000 to 400,000 clones listed, 90% were seen once. The sample comprised peripheral blood. These receptors originate from a woman aged 30 to 39 with COVID-19, enrolled during active disease. CDR3s include the opening cysteine and the closing phenylalanine or tryptophan. Each record gives: D gene, clone size, J gene, CDR3 length, V gene, CDR3 DNA, CDR3 protein. A D gene is named only where the DNA matches it firmly. Part of the rows lack a size; the others show once, few, many or a class for expanded clones.

TRBD1 NA TRBJ1-5 13 TRBV19 TGTGCCAGTAGTAAAGACAGGGATCAGCCCCAGCATTTT CASSKDRDQPQHF
TRBD1 NA TRBJ2-3 14 TRBV24-1 TGTGCCCCGACAGGGGGGCTAGTAGCAGATACGCAGTATTTT CAPTGGLVADTQYF
TRBD1 NA TRBJ1-1 14 TRBV29-1 TGCAGCGTTCTGGCAGGGGGAGGAAACACTGAAGCTTTCTTT CSVLAGGGNTEAFF
TRBD1 few TRBJ2-5 13 TRBV18 TGTGCCAGCTCACCGGGACAGGAAGAGACCCAGTACTTC CASSPGQEETQYF
NA NA TRBJ2-2 14 TRBV30 TGTGCCTGGAGGGCCCGAGGCCCCGAGGCGGAGCTGTTTTTT CAWRARGPEAELFF
TRBD2 NA TRBJ2-1 15 TRBV5-6 TGTGCCAGCAGCCCCGGGACTAGCGGGACCGTTGAGCAGTTCTTC CASSPGTSGTVEQFF
TRBD2 NA TRBJ2-7 13 TRBV5-5 TGTGCCAGCAGCCCCGGGACTAGAAGGGAGCAGTACTTC CASSPGTRREQYF
NA NA TRBJ2-1 13 TRBV2 TGTGCCAGCAGTGACGCCTATTACAATGAGCAGTTCTTC CASSDAYYNEQFF
NA NA TRBJ1-2 13 TRBV29-1 TGCAGCGTCACGACGACAGGTGTTGATGGCTACACCTTC CSVTTTGVDGYTF
NA NA TRBJ2-2 16 TRBV4-2 TGTGCCAGCAGCCAAAGGACTTTGAGGAGCGCCGGGGAGCTGTTTTTT CASSQRTLRSAGELFF
TRBD1 NA TRBJ1-1 15 TRBV27 TGTGCCAGCAGTTTACAGGGACAGGCCTACACTGAAGCTTTCTTT CASSLQGQAYTEAFF
NA once TRBJ1-2 14 TRBV7-2 TGTGCCAGCAGCTTAGTCGAGGATAACTATGGCTACACCTTC CASSLVEDNYGYTF
TRBD2 NA TRBJ2-1 15 TRBV2 TGTGCCAGCAGTCAGACTAGCGGGACGCGCAATGAGCAGTTCTTC CASSQTSGTRNEQFF
TRBD1 NA TRBJ1-4 14 TRBV6-5 TGTGCCAGCAGTCGGGACAGGGGCGCAGAAAAACTGTTTTTT CASSRDRGAEKLFF
NA NA TRBJ1-3 19 TRBV27 TGTGCCAGCAGGGGGGGGATGTTGGGAGGAAACCCCTCTGGAAACACCATATATTTT CASRGGMLGGNPSGNTIYF
NA NA TRBJ2-6 22 TRBV18 TGTGCCAGCTCACCACCGAACTTATTGCGGGCAGAAGCTCGCTCTGGGGCCAACGTCCTGACTTTC CASSPPNLLRAEARSGANVLTF
TRBD2 NA TRBJ2-1 16 TRBV11-2 TGTGCCAGCAGCTTTATTTTAGCGGGGTGGGACAATGAGCAGTTCTTC CASSFILAGWDNEQFF
TRBD2 NA TRBJ2-3 16 TRBV19 TGTGCCAGTAGTATAGTCGGGCTAGCGGGCACAGATACGCAGTATTTT CASSIVGLAGTDTQYF
TRBD2 NA TRBJ2-1 14 TRBV28 TGTGCCAGCAGTTTGGCGGGAGAATACAATGAGCAGTTCTTC CASSLAGEYNEQFF
TRBD1 once TRBJ1-2 13 TRBV11-2 TGTGCCAGCAGCTTTCGGACAGGGGATGGCTACACCTTC CASSFRTGDGYTF
NA once TRBJ1-1 13 TRBV3-1/TRBV3-2 TGTGCCAGCAGCCACCGGGGAGGCACTGAAGCTTTCTTT CASSHRGGTEAFF
TRBD2 NA TRBJ2-7 15 TRBV28 TGTGCCAGCAGTCGTCCCGGGACTAGCGCCTCTATAGAGTACTTC CASSRPGTSASIEYF
TRBD2 once TRBJ2-3 15 TRBV5-1 TGCGCCAGCAGCTTGACTAGCGTTTATACAGATACGCAGTATTTT CASSLTSVYTDTQYF
NA NA TRBJ1-4 14 TRBV5-4 TGTGCCAGCAGCCGAGGACAGTCTAATGAAAAACTGTTTTTT CASSRGQSNEKLFF
NA NA TRBJ1-2 12 TRBV12-3/TRBV12-4 TGTGCCAGCAGTCGCAGGGGATATGGCTACACCTTC CASSRRGYGYTF
NA NA TRBJ1-1 13 TRBV10-1 TGCGCCAGCAGTAAGGACAGGAACACTGAAGCTTTCTTT CASSKDRNTEAFF
TRBD1 NA TRBJ1-4 14 TRBV19 TGTGCCAGTAGTATCGGACAGGGGGATGAAAAACTGTTTTTT CASSIGQGDEKLFF
NA NA TRBJ1-2 14 TRBV3-1/TRBV3-2 TGTGCCAGCAGCCAAGATCTGGGTTCAGGGGGCTACACCTTC CASSQDLGSGGYTF
NA NA TRBJ2-7 15 TRBV5-1 TGCGCCAGCAGCTTAGCCCTTGGCGGTACCTACGAGCAGTACTTC CASSLALGGTYEQYF